Listed below are T cell receptor beta chains from one sample, sequenced in a study of OX40 agonist ivuxolimab in advanced cancers. The method was immunoSEQ multiplex PCR; TCRdb's version includes in-frame clones alone and lacks a portion of them. The sample includes over 80,000 clones, approximately 87% of them seen just once. The specimen was CD4+ or CD8+ T cells sorted from blood, collected in a trial of the OX40 agonist ivuxolimab. Every receptor here comes from an adult with an advanced solid tumor such as melanoma, head and neck, liver or kidney cancer. CDR3s include the opening cysteine and the closing phenylalanine or tryptophan. The D gene is left open where the match is weak. Some rows have no size entry. The others give once, few or many, or a class for an expanded clone.

j_call clone_size v_call d_call cdr3_aa cdr3_nt
TRBJ1-5 . TRBV30 . CAWSVSGDQPQHF TGTGCCTGGAGTGTAAGCGGGGATCAGCCCCAGCATTTT
TRBJ1-1 . TRBV27 TRBD1 CASSPLLDRAEAFF TGTGCCAGCAGTCCACTACTGGACAGGGCTGAAGCTTTCTTT
TRBJ2-3 . TRBV18 . CASSPGGGATDTQYF TGTGCCAGCTCACCCGGAGGGGGTGCGACAGATACGCAGTATTTT
TRBJ2-7 . TRBV5-6 TRBD1 CASSPSIGQGLYEQYF TGTGCCAGCAGCCCCTCAATAGGACAGGGGTTATACGAGCAGTACTTC
TRBJ2-1 . TRBV12-1 . CASSPSLRVGDEQFF TGTGCCAGCAGCCCATCGTTGCGGGTTGGCGATGAGCAGTTCTTC
TRBJ1-2 . TRBV5-6 TRBD1 CASSTLDRGQGYTF TGTGCCAGCAGCACCCTAGACAGGGGGCAAGGCTACACCTTC
TRBJ1-3 few TRBV19 . CASSGKEKGSGNTIYF TGTGCCAGTAGTGGTAAGGAAAAAGGATCTGGAAACACCATATATTTT
TRBJ1-1 . TRBV6-1 TRBD1 CASRRDRGEAFF TGTGCCAGCAGAAGGGACAGGGGTGAAGCTTTCTTT
TRBJ1-3 . TRBV7-2 TRBD1 CASSSGQGGNTIYF TGTGCCAGCAGCTCGGGACAGGGAGGAAACACCATATATTTT
TRBJ1-2 . TRBV19 TRBD1 CASQGEFWYGYTF TGTGCCAGTCAGGGGGAGTTCTGGTATGGCTACACCTTC
TRBJ2-3 . TRBV4-1 TRBD2 CASSQPKLAGETDTQYF TGCGCCAGCAGCCAACCGAAACTAGCGGGGGAAACAGATACGCAGTATTTT
TRBJ2-3 . TRBV27 TRBD1 CATGTPGGSTDTQYF TGTGCCACCGGGACACCAGGGGGAAGCACAGATACGCAGTATTTT
TRBJ2-7 . TRBV30 TRBD2 CAWRSRGGLTRHEQYF TGTGCCTGGAGGTCACGGGGGGGTCTCACGAGGCACGAGCAGTACTTC
TRBJ2-5 . TRBV7-2 TRBD1 CASSLWGTAYQETQYF TGTGCCAGCAGCTTATGGGGGACAGCCTACCAAGAGACCCAGTACTTC
TRBJ2-1 . TRBV9 TRBD1 CASSVATRTGDGDNEQFF TGTGCCAGCAGCGTAGCTACAAGGACAGGGGACGGGGACAATGAGCAGTTCTTC
TRBJ2-7 . TRBV27 TRBD1 CASSFVSGTGGYEQYF TGTGCCAGCAGTTTTGTCTCTGGGACAGGGGGCTACGAGCAGTACTTC
TRBJ2-3 . TRBV6-5 TRBD2 CASSYSRTGGTDTQYF TGTGCCAGCAGTTACTCGCGTACGGGAGGGACAGATACGCAGTATTTT
TRBJ2-2 . TRBV14 . CASSRLGNTGELFF TGTGCCAGCAGTAGGCTAGGCAACACCGGGGAGCTGTTTTTT
TRBJ1-4 . TRBV25-1 . CASSEWGGAGEKLFF TGTGCCAGCAGTGAATGGGGGGGGGCAGGGGAAAAACTGTTTTTT
TRBJ1-5 . TRBV2 . CASTSDTYQPQHF TGTGCCAGCACTTCAGACACCTATCAGCCCCAGCATTTT
TRBJ1-1 . TRBV28 . CASSFRGLNTEAFF TGTGCCAGCAGTTTCCGCGGCTTGAACACTGAAGCTTTCTTT
TRBJ2-1 once TRBV6-5 TRBD2 CASRRTSGPYNEQFF TGTGCCAGCAGGCGGACTAGCGGGCCCTACAATGAGCAGTTCTTC
TRBJ1-5 . TRBV4-2 . CASSHPSGAYGNQPQHF TGTGCCAGCAGCCACCCCTCGGGCGCCTATGGCAATCAGCCCCAGCATTTT
TRBJ2-7 . TRBV27 TRBD1 CASSLYTGAYEQYF TGTGCCAGCAGTTTATACACAGGGGCCTACGAGCAGTACTTC
TRBJ2-3 few TRBV5-1 . CASSLPGSTDTQYF TGCGCCAGCAGCTTGCCAGGGAGCACAGATACGCAGTATTTT
TRBJ2-7 . TRBV18 . CASSPGRYEQYF TGTGCCAGCTCACCTGGGAGGTACGAGCAGTACTTC
TRBJ1-1 few TRBV7-2 . CASSVTSGPNTEAFF TGTGCCAGCAGCGTTACCTCCGGGCCGAACACTGAAGCTTTCTTT
TRBJ2-3 . TRBV5-1 . CASSLVGSSDTQYF TGCGCCAGCAGCTTGGTAGGGAGCTCAGATACGCAGTATTTT
TRBJ2-7 . TRBV7-2 TRBD1 CASSPGQGGYEQYF TGTGCCAGCAGCCCGGGACAGGGGGGCTACGAGCAGTACTTC
TRBJ2-3 few TRBV11-2 TRBD1 CASSFQGVGDTQYF TGTGCCAGCAGCTTTCAGGGGGTGGGCGATACGCAGTATTTT
TRBJ2-3 once TRBV5-1 . CASSPISATDTQYF TGCGCCAGCAGCCCCATATCGGCCACAGATACGCAGTATTTT
TRBJ2-3 . TRBV9 . CASSPGTSTDTQYF TGTGCCAGCAGCCCTGGGACTAGCACAGATACGCAGTATTTT
TRBJ2-2 . TRBV10-2 TRBD1 CASAGTGGLAGELFF TGCGCCAGCGCCGGGACAGGGGGTCTGGCCGGGGAGCTGTTTTTT
TRBJ2-2 . TRBV9 TRBD1 CASSLQAGGPGELFF TGTGCCAGCAGCTTGCAGGCAGGGGGCCCCGGGGAGCTGTTTTTT
TRBJ1-2 . TRBV2 . CASSDMDYGYTF TGTGCCAGCAGTGACATGGACTATGGCTACACCTTC
TRBJ2-3 . TRBV7-9 TRBD2 CASSPLAGGGDTQYF TGTGCCAGCAGCCCCTTGGCGGGAGGAGGAGATACGCAGTATTTT
TRBJ1-2 . TRBV20-1 . CSASALDGYTF TGCAGTGCTAGTGCCCTAGATGGCTACACCTTC
TRBJ2-1 . TRBV11-2 . CASSQSPLDEQFF TGTGCCAGCAGCCAATCCCCCCTAGATGAGCAGTTCTTC
TRBJ2-1 . TRBV9 . CASSVEGAGYNEQFF TGTGCCAGCAGCGTGGAAGGGGCGGGCTACAATGAGCAGTTCTTC